This T cell receptor beta chain was recorded in a study of T cell repertoires in cytomegalovirus infection. Turning to the study itself: Both recently identified HLA-C-restricted and well-studied HLA-B-restricted CMV epitopes were used in the study. CMV infection plus the matching HLA type was flagged by public TCR beta signatures. Study-wide results and caveats: Totalled public TCR beta family frequency picked out people who carried CMV plus the relevant HLA.

Notes on this clonotype: Its antigen is not identified.

TCRdb processed the reads anew with MiXCR; each CDR3 protein has one entry. Counted here are 300,000 to 400,000 distinct CDR3 sequences, 25% to 35% occurring once; the ten biggest clones make up roughly 20%. This CDR3 spans 14 amino acids. V was pared by 3 bases and J by 7 bases, with 15 bases between. The germline gives CDR1 GTSNPN, CDR2 SVGIG (reference sequence). The sequence derives from a human donor in good health (CMV status not recorded). Some clones in this sample may be carry-over from other donors' samples. Source: cultured PBMCs, taken from culture after CMV antigen stimulation. The V gene is TRBV30, the J gene TRBJ2-2, with unresolved D. The DNA of the CDR3 is TGTGCCTGGAGCGGTGTGGGGTCGGGCGGGGAGCTGTTTTTT. Encoded protein: CAWSGVGSGGELFF.